This is a list of T cell receptor beta chains from one sample in a study of molecular identifiers for immune sequencing clone quantification. TCRdb analysed the PCR reads with MiXCR anew, one entry per CDR3 protein. Of about 510,000 distinct CDR3 sequences listed, 20% to 25% are singletons. Sequences were obtained from naive CD8+ T cells from blood, with Jurkat cell RNA spiked in. These TCRs come from a human donor in good health. Some libraries in this study had Jurkat cell RNA spiked in. CDR3s include the opening cysteine and the closing phenylalanine or tryptophan.

cdr3_aa,v_call,j_call
CASSHTPEGSNTEAFF,TRBV7-9,TRBJ1-1
CASSQDAATSSSTDTQYF,TRBV4-3,TRBJ2-3
CASSSAVREQFF,TRBV7-9,TRBJ2-1
CASSGEGGITTDTQYF,TRBV9,TRBJ2-3
CASTFVAGAPGANEKLFF,TRBV6-5,TRBJ1-4
CAWSVLGLGTSSSYEQYF,TRBV30,TRBJ2-7
CSVGGGLISTDTQYF,TRBV29-1,TRBJ2-3
CASSIRDRSSYEQYF,TRBV4-2,TRBJ2-7
CASSYADLPGNEQFF,TRBV6-5,TRBJ2-1
CSARDTGESGNTEAFF,TRBV20-1,TRBJ1-1
CASSLARTGHTGELFF,TRBV7-9,TRBJ2-2
CAGSLTGGYEQYF,TRBV4-1,TRBJ2-7
CASSQDRGEPYEQYF,TRBV4-3,TRBJ2-7
CATSKGPRNAEAFF,TRBV15,TRBJ1-1
CASTTSGAIQETQYF,TRBV6-5,TRBJ2-5
CASSFSGVTQHF,TRBV19,TRBJ1-5
CASSAAGSPYEQYF,TRBV7-9,TRBJ2-7
CAWSDSVEYGYTF,TRBV30,TRBJ1-2
CAREDRDLQETQYF,TRBV7-3,TRBJ2-5
CASSQDWGSPTEAFF,TRBV4-3,TRBJ1-1
CASTLVTGSHIQYF,TRBV28,TRBJ2-4
CARSQVPGIFTDTQYF,TRBV4-3,TRBJ2-3
CASKGQGYNQPQHF,TRBV28,TRBJ1-5
CASSSTGGSGNTIYF,TRBV27,TRBJ1-3
CAWTRTSGRYNEQFF,TRBV30,TRBJ2-1
CASSQDRAGGFDEQYF,TRBV4-3,TRBJ2-7
CASSDGAESFF,TRBV25-1,TRBJ1-1
CASSPLAGRDNEQFF,TRBV7-6,TRBJ2-1
CASSLTGVGAEAFF,TRBV14,TRBJ1-1
CASSSNLEEASTDTQYF,TRBV6-2/TRBV6-3,TRBJ2-3
CASSERTGGLLFEQYF,TRBV9,TRBJ2-7
CASSEALGEQYF,TRBV2,TRBJ2-7
CASSYGVRGTDTQYF,TRBV6-5,TRBJ2-3
CAISDGGYEQYF,TRBV10-3,TRBJ2-7
CASSYYPWTGDSGNTIYF,TRBV7-9,TRBJ1-3
CASTGNWTSGGYTQYF,TRBV11-2,TRBJ2-3
CASSGLGIGELFF,TRBV12-3/TRBV12-4,TRBJ2-2
CASSLDSYGQYF,TRBV28,TRBJ2-7
CASSPREGGTEAFF,TRBV7-9,TRBJ1-1